This T cell receptor (beta chain) was retrieved from a study of blood T cell repertoires in COVID-19. As for the study in general: From the United States, Italy and Spain came samples of acute and convalescent COVID-19.

CDR1 SNHLY and CDR2 FYNNEI come from the germline V gene. Trimming removed 9 bases at V and 5 bases at J, with 10 bases between. CDR3 length: 11 residues. Repertoires were generated with immunoSEQ multiplex PCR, while TCRdb's copy carries only in-frame clones and drops some. The sample carries just over 300,000 clones, roughly 89% recorded once. The chain combines TRBV2 with TRBJ2-5; no firm D call. The material sequenced was peripheral blood. The TCR sequence derives from a woman younger than 45 with COVID-19, enrolled during active disease. CDR3 DNA sequence: TGTGCCAGTACCGAGGAGGAGACCCAGTACTTC. Its translation: CASTEEETQYF. The full variable domain, its missing parts supplied by reference TRBV2 and TRBJ2-5, is EPEVTQTPSHQVTQMGQEVILRCVPISNHLYFYWYRQILGQKVEFLVSFYNNEISEKSEIFDDQFSVERPDGSNFTLKIRSTKLEDSAMYFCASTEEETQYFGPGTRLLVL.